A selection of T cell receptor beta chains follows, all from one sample in a study of T cell responses to AZD1222 COVID-19 vaccine. Sequenced by immunoSEQ multiplex PCR; TCRdb stores in-frame clones only, minus some. The sample has some 130,000 clones, around nine tenths seen once. The source was peripheral blood, collected on day 0 of AZD1222 vaccination. Source of these receptors: an adult in good health. Each CDR3 is given with its conserved first and last residue. Each record gives: CDR3 DNA, CDR3 protein, D gene, clone size, V gene, J gene. The D gene is left open where the match is weak. Some rows have no size entry. The others give once, few or many, or a class for an expanded clone.

CDR3 DNA: TGTGCCAGCAGCCTTACTAGCGGGAGCCACGAGCAGTACTTC
CDR3 protein: CASSLTSGSHEQYF
D gene: TRBD2
clone size: NA
V gene: TRBV7-9
J gene: TRBJ2-7

CDR3 DNA: TGTGCCAGCAGCATACAGGGGTCCGGGGAGCTGTTTTTT
CDR3 protein: CASSIQGSGELFF
D gene: TRBD1
clone size: NA
V gene: TRBV11-1
J gene: TRBJ2-2

CDR3 DNA: TGTGCCAGCAGCATGAGACAGGGTTTTTTAGCGTCCTATGGCTACACCTTC
CDR3 protein: CASSMRQGFLASYGYTF
D gene: TRBD1
clone size: NA
V gene: TRBV13
J gene: TRBJ1-2

CDR3 DNA: TGTGCCAGCAGCGTGTCAGGGCTTAGAAACACCATATATTTT
CDR3 protein: CASSVSGLRNTIYF
D gene: NA
clone size: NA
V gene: TRBV9
J gene: TRBJ1-3

CDR3 DNA: TGTGCCAGCAGCCCTGGGGGGGGCTACACTGAAGCTTTCTTT
CDR3 protein: CASSPGGGYTEAFF
D gene: NA
clone size: NA
V gene: TRBV7-2
J gene: TRBJ1-1

CDR3 DNA: TGTGCCAGCAGCCAAGATTCCAACAGGGGGAGGAACACCGGGGAGCTGTTTTTT
CDR3 protein: CASSQDSNRGRNTGELFF
D gene: TRBD1
clone size: NA
V gene: TRBV14
J gene: TRBJ2-2

CDR3 DNA: TGCGCCAGCAGCCGAGGGGCGGCAGGCTCCATTGGAAACACCATATATTTT
CDR3 protein: CASSRGAAGSIGNTIYF
D gene: NA
clone size: once
V gene: TRBV5-1
J gene: TRBJ1-3

CDR3 DNA: TGTGCCAGCAGTGACGAGGGACAGGGAGCCTACGAGCAGTACTTC
CDR3 protein: CASSDEGQGAYEQYF
D gene: TRBD1
clone size: NA
V gene: TRBV6-1
J gene: TRBJ2-7

CDR3 DNA: TGCGCCAGCACCCAAGCGGGGGGTGACACCGGGGAGCTGTTTTTT
CDR3 protein: CASTQAGGDTGELFF
D gene: TRBD2
clone size: NA
V gene: TRBV5-1
J gene: TRBJ2-2

CDR3 DNA: TGCAGCGTTAGCCAGGTTGCTAGAAATGAGCAGTTCTTC
CDR3 protein: CSVSQVARNEQFF
D gene: NA
clone size: NA
V gene: TRBV29-1
J gene: TRBJ2-1

CDR3 DNA: TGTGCTAGCAGCCAGTACCAAGAGACCCAGTACTTC
CDR3 protein: CASSQYQETQYF
D gene: NA
clone size: NA
V gene: TRBV7-7
J gene: TRBJ2-5

CDR3 DNA: TGTGCCAGCTCATCGGACGGTCTGTCCGAGCAGTACTTC
CDR3 protein: CASSSDGLSEQYF
D gene: NA
clone size: NA
V gene: TRBV18
J gene: TRBJ2-7

CDR3 DNA: TGCGCCAGCAGCCAAGGGGGAGGTACCCAGTACTTC
CDR3 protein: CASSQGGGTQYF
D gene: NA
clone size: NA
V gene: TRBV4-1
J gene: TRBJ2-5

CDR3 DNA: TGTGCCAGCAGCCATCAACCCGTAGGGACCTATTATTTTGAAGCTTTCTTT
CDR3 protein: CASSHQPVGTYYFEAFF
D gene: NA
clone size: NA
V gene: TRBV4-2
J gene: TRBJ1-1

CDR3 DNA: TGTGCCAGTAGTACGATGCTGAGCTCTGGAAACACCATATATTTT
CDR3 protein: CASSTMLSSGNTIYF
D gene: NA
clone size: once
V gene: TRBV19
J gene: TRBJ1-3

CDR3 DNA: TGTGCCAGCAGAGCGTACAGAGATGGCTACACCTTC
CDR3 protein: CASRAYRDGYTF
D gene: NA
clone size: NA
V gene: TRBV5-6
J gene: TRBJ1-2

CDR3 DNA: TGCGCCAGCAGCTTGGGGGATCTCCCGAATTCACCCCTCCACTTT
CDR3 protein: CASSLGDLPNSPLHF
D gene: NA
clone size: NA
V gene: TRBV5-1
J gene: TRBJ1-6

CDR3 DNA: TGTGCCAGCAGCTACCACGGGGAGCTGTTTTTT
CDR3 protein: CASSYHGELFF
D gene: NA
clone size: few
V gene: TRBV7-9
J gene: TRBJ2-2

CDR3 DNA: TGTGCCTGGTCCCGGGACCTCAACGTCCTGACTTTC
CDR3 protein: CAWSRDLNVLTF
D gene: NA
clone size: NA
V gene: TRBV30
J gene: TRBJ2-6

CDR3 DNA: TGTGCCAGCACCCGAGGCACTTGGCCCGAAAAACTGTTTTTT
CDR3 protein: CASTRGTWPEKLFF
D gene: NA
clone size: NA
V gene: TRBV2
J gene: TRBJ1-4

CDR3 DNA: TGTGCCAGTAGTTCAAAGCGGGAGCAGTACTTC
CDR3 protein: CASSSKREQYF
D gene: NA
clone size: NA
V gene: TRBV19
J gene: TRBJ2-7

CDR3 DNA: TGCGCCAGCAGCCCGGGACAGGGTGGAGGCTACACCTTC
CDR3 protein: CASSPGQGGGYTF
D gene: TRBD1
clone size: NA
V gene: TRBV5-1
J gene: TRBJ1-2

CDR3 DNA: TGTGCCAGCAGTTTAAATAACCGGAACACTGAAGCTTTCTTT
CDR3 protein: CASSLNNRNTEAFF
D gene: NA
clone size: NA
V gene: TRBV28
J gene: TRBJ1-1

CDR3 DNA: TGTGCCAGCAGCTTAGACGGTATCATGAACACTGAAGCTTTCTTT
CDR3 protein: CASSLDGIMNTEAFF
D gene: NA
clone size: NA
V gene: TRBV7-3
J gene: TRBJ1-1

CDR3 DNA: TGTGCCAGCAGCCCATTTCACGGGAAGAACACCATATATTTT
CDR3 protein: CASSPFHGKNTIYF
D gene: NA
clone size: NA
V gene: TRBV7-2
J gene: TRBJ1-3

CDR3 DNA: TGTGCCAGCAGCCAAGAACAGGGGAAACAGGAAAAACTGTTTTTT
CDR3 protein: CASSQEQGKQEKLFF
D gene: TRBD1
clone size: NA
V gene: TRBV4-2
J gene: TRBJ1-4

CDR3 DNA: TGTGCCAGCAGCCAAGATTACAGGCCCTACAATTCACCCCTCCACTTT
CDR3 protein: CASSQDYRPYNSPLHF
D gene: NA
clone size: NA
V gene: TRBV3-1/TRBV3-2
J gene: TRBJ1-6

CDR3 DNA: TGTGCCAGCAGCCGAAACCCTTTGGACAGCTCCTACGAGCAGTACTTC
CDR3 protein: CASSRNPLDSSYEQYF
D gene: NA
clone size: NA
V gene: TRBV5-5
J gene: TRBJ2-7

CDR3 DNA: TGTGCCAGCAGCAAAAGGCAGGGGGCAAACACTGAAGCTTTCTTT
CDR3 protein: CASSKRQGANTEAFF
D gene: NA
clone size: NA
V gene: TRBV21-1
J gene: TRBJ1-1

CDR3 DNA: TGTGCCAGCAGCCAAGGTCCGGGACAGGGGGACAATGAGCAGTTCTTC
CDR3 protein: CASSQGPGQGDNEQFF
D gene: TRBD1
clone size: NA
V gene: TRBV7-8
J gene: TRBJ2-1

CDR3 DNA: TGTGCCAGCAGCCGGCAAAGGGAGGGGGAAATCTCTGGGGCCAACGTCCTGACTTTC
CDR3 protein: CASSRQREGEISGANVLTF
D gene: NA
clone size: once
V gene: TRBV5-5
J gene: TRBJ2-6